This T cell receptor beta chain was documented in a study of early T cells in non-severe SARS-CoV-2 infection. TCRdb fed the 5' RACE reads into MiXCR, producing one record per CDR3 protein. The sample shows 45,000 or so distinct CDR3 sequences, 23% of them seen only once. Many counts were recorded for this clonotype. With 3 bases clipped from V and 11 bases from J, the junction kept 11 bases outside the gene matches. CDR1 and CDR2 (germline): KGHSH, LQKENI. The CDR3 consists of 15 residues. This clonotype was obtained from an adult who was a healthcare worker with PCR-confirmed SARS-CoV-2 infection or an uninfected control (not recorded which). The rearrangement uses TRBV18 and TRBJ1-4, with 8 bases fitting TRBD1. Sequencing used whole blood, obtained at baseline. The CDR3 DNA reads as TGTGCCAGCTCACCGTCCGGGACAGGAGCCGAGAAACTGTTTTTT. Translated: CASSPSGTGAEKLFF.